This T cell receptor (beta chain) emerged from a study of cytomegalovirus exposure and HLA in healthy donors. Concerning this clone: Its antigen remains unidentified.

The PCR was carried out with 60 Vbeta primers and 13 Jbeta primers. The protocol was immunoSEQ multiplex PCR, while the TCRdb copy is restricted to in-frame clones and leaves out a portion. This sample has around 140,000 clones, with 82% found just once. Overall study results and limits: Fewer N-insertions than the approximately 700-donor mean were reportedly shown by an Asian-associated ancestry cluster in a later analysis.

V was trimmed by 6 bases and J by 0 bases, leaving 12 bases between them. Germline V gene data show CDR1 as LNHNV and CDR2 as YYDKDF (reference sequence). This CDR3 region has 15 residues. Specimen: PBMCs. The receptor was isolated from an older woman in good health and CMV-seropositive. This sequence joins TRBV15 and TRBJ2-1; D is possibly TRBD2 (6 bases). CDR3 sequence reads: CATSLGGNSYNEQFF. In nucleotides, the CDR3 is TGTGCCACCAGTCTAGGCGGGAACTCCTACAATGAGCAGTTCTTC.